Following are 28 T cell receptor beta chains from one sample sequenced in a study of response to subunit inactivated influenza vaccine. TCRdb recomputed calls from the RT-PCR reads with MiXCR, one row per CDR3 protein. The sample holds over 450,000 distinct CDR3 sequences, 10% to 15% seen once. This specimen consisted of PBMCs from blood, obtained 35 to 45 days after vaccination. The receptor set was obtained from a man between 45 and 60 years old who received an inactivated influenza vaccine.

This clonotype occurred a few times. The chain joins TRBV19 to TRBJ1-2; unclear D gene. Germline V gene lookup returns CDR1 LNHDA and CDR2 SQIVND (reference sequence). V was clipped by 7 bases and J by 2 bases, with 14 bases between them. CDR3 length equals 14 residues. CDR3 residues: CASTPAPLNYGYTF. The CDR3 region has the DNA TGTGCCAGTACCCCAGCGCCGCTAAACTATGGCTACACCTTC.

This clonotype occurred a few times. The rearrangement joins TRBV6-5 to TRBJ2-7, with no clear D. The CDR3 contains 15 residues. CDR1 and CDR2 from the germline V gene are MNHEY and SVGAGI. Trimming removed 4 bases at V and 5 bases at J, with 18 bases between. The CDR3 DNA sequence: TGTGCCAGCAGTTTCGGAACCAGACGTGGGGACGAGCAGTACTTC. Protein product: CASSFGTRRGDEQYF.

Ten or more counts support this clonotype. The chain recombines TRBV20-1 with TRBJ2-3; TRBD2 might be the D (6 bases). Trimming stripped 8 bases from V and 5 bases from J, with 14 bases between. CDR3 size: 12 residues. Germline CDR1 DFQATT, CDR2 SNEGSKA (reference sequence). The CDR3 bases are TGCAGTACCCCGACGGGGGTAGATACGCAGTATTTT. Its protein is CSTPTGVDTQYF.

This clonotype was counted at least ten times. V and J are TRBV29-1 and TRBJ2-1; D call uncertain. This CDR3 spans 13 amino acids. V shed 8 bases and J shed 4 bases, with 15 bases lying between them. The germline V gene encodes CDR1 SQVTM and CDR2 ANQGSEA. The CDR3 region is CSSAPLRYNEQFF. CDR3 bases: TGCAGCTCCGCTCCTCTCCGATACAATGAGCAGTTCTTC.

The table lists this clonotype with a few counts. This rearrangement joins TRBV29-1 to TRBJ2-2; D not certain. V lost 2 bases and J lost 5, with 3 bases in between. Germline V gene lookup returns CDR1 SQVTM and CDR2 ANQGSEA. The CDR3 length is 11 residues. The CDR3 loop reads CSVERTGELFF. CDR3 nucleotide sequence: TGCAGCGTTGAAAGGACCGGGGAGCTGTTTTTT.

This clonotype was observed many times. The rearrangement joins TRBV24-1 to TRBJ2-1; the D gene could be TRBD1 or TRBD2 (6 bases each). Germline loops: CDR1 KGHDR, CDR2 SFDVKD. The V and J ends lost 6 bases and 7 bases respectively, with 18 bases between them. The CDR3 runs to 15 residues. This chain's CDR3 is CATSYGGGGINEQFF. The DNA for the CDR3 is TGTGCCACCAGTTACGGTGGAGGGGGTATTAATGAGCAGTTCTTC.

This clonotype showed up just a few times. The genes are TRBV4-3 and TRBJ1-2; no clear D. CDR1 and CDR2 from the germline V gene are LGHNA and YSLEER. This CDR3 region has 16 residues. The V and J ends lost 1 base and 4 bases respectively, with 16 bases between them. CDR3 protein: CASSQGRTAGSYGYTF. The CDR3 DNA reads TGCGCCAGCAGCCAAGGCAGAACTGCCGGTTCCTATGGCTACACCTTC.

This clonotype was seen only a few times. CDR3 amino acids: CASRGDRSNPKNIQYF. The CDR3 nucleotides read TGTGCCAGCAGGGGGGACAGATCTAACCCCAAAAACATTCAGTACTTC. The chain uses TRBV2 and TRBJ2-4; TRBD1 matches 7 bases. The germline gives CDR1 SNHLY, CDR2 FYNNEI. This CDR3 comprises 16 residues. The V and J ends lost 6 bases and 2 bases, in that order; junction bases with no gene match: 10.

With regard to this clonotype: With a much larger clone just one base away, this may be a read error. The chain couples TRBV5-1 to TRBJ2-1; no definite D call. Germline CDR1 SGHRS, CDR2 YFSETQ. This CDR3 has 16 residues. The CDR3 nucleotides read TGCGCCAGCAGCTTGGAAGCTCAGTCTTCCTACAATGAGCACTTCTTC. Translating gives CASSLEAQSSYNEHFF.

This clonotype was seen repeatedly, ten times or more. The rearrangement joins TRBV7-9 to TRBJ2-1, with 13 bases lining up with TRBD2. The length of the CDR3 is 16 residues. V lost 5 bases, J lost 4 bases, and 5 bases stayed unmatched. The germline V gene has CDR1 SEHNR and CDR2 FQNEAQ (reference sequence). The CDR3 reads CASSQLGLAGYNEQFF. The CDR3 nucleotides read TGTGCCAGCAGCCAGTTGGGACTAGCGGGATACAATGAGCAGTTCTTC. Drawing the rest from reference TRBV7-9 and TRBJ2-1, the complete variable domain is DTGVSQNPRHKITKRGQNVTFRCDPISEHNRLYWYRQTLGQGPEFLTYFQNEAQLEKSRLLSDRFSAERPKGSFSTLEIQRTEQGDSAMYLCASSQLGLAGYNEQFFGPGTRLTVL.

The table lists this clonotype with a few counts. The V call is TRBV12-3 or TRBV12-4, the J call TRBJ1-4; a possible D gene is TRBD1 (5 bases). V was cut by 3 bases and J by 5 bases, with 19 bases left in between. The CDR3 sequence is 17 residues long. The CDR3 region is CASSFYGATVPNEKLFF. In DNA, the CDR3 is TGTGCCAGCAGTTTCTATGGGGCGACAGTCCCGAATGAAAAACTGTTTTTT.

This sequence joins TRBV12-2 and TRBJ2-7. TRBV12-2 is deemed a pseudogene. CDR3 length: 15 amino acids. The CDR3 DNA follows: TGTGCAAGTCGCTTAGGGGAAAATTTTTCCTACGAGCAGTACTTC. It specifies CASRLGENFSYEQYF.

This clonotype was seen ten or more times. The chain couples TRBV7-2 to TRBJ1-5; D possibly corresponds to TRBD1 (6 bases). The V gene's germline CDR1 is SGHTA and CDR2 FQGNSA. V was trimmed by 3 bases and J by 1 base, leaving 7 bases between them. The CDR3 length is 14 residues. The CDR3 nucleotides read TGTGCCAGCAGCTTGGACAGCAGCAATCAGCCCCAGCATTTT. It codes for CASSLDSSNQPQHF.

This chain connects TRBV28 to TRBJ1-1; weak D call: TRBD1 (5 bases). The CDR3 is made up of 16 amino acids. Germline V gene lookup returns CDR1 MDHEN and CDR2 SYDVKM. V was shortened by 8 bases and J by 1 base, with 20 bases between the two germline ends. CDR3 sequence: CASGPLWGLSNTEAFF. The CDR3 DNA follows: TGTGCCAGCGGGCCTCTCTGGGGCCTTTCGAACACTGAAGCTTTCTTT.

This clonotype occurred a few times. V and J are TRBV5-4 and TRBJ2-1, with 8 bases matching TRBD1. Germline CDR1 SGHNT, CDR2 YYREEE (reference sequence). The CDR3 length is 14 residues. V dropped 0 bases and J dropped 9; count of bases not matched to a gene: 5. The CDR3 region has the DNA TGTGCCAGCAGCTTGGGACAGGGGATAAGTGAGCAGTTCTTC. As protein: CASSLGQGISEQFF.

This clonotype was seen only a few times. V usage is TRBV4-1 and J usage is TRBJ1-2; a possible D gene is TRBD1 (5 bases). This CDR3 is 15 amino acids long. Germline CDR1 MGHRA, CDR2 YSYEKL. The V and J ends lost 2 bases and 2 bases respectively, with 12 bases between them. CDR3 protein: CASSQLLDKNYGYTF. In DNA, the CDR3 is TGCGCCAGCAGCCAATTGCTGGACAAAAACTATGGCTACACCTTC.

V is TRBV5-1 and J is TRBJ2-1; 7 positions match TRBD2. The germline CDR1 and CDR2 sequences are SGHRS and YFSETQ. There are 14 residues in the CDR3. V lost 0 bases, J lost 9 bases, and 6 bases stayed unmatched. The CDR3 nucleotides are TGCGCCAGCAGCTTGGGCGGGAGCTATGTTGAGCAGTTCTTC. Translation gives CASSLGGSYVEQFF.

Ten or more counts support this clonotype. J is TRBJ2-1 and V is TRBV20-1; D ambiguous. V lost 3 bases to trimming and J lost 6 bases, with 6 bases between them. The CDR3 has 11 amino acids. Germline-derived CDR1 and CDR2 are DFQATT and SNEGSKA (reference sequence). CDR3 sequence (DNA): TGCAGTGCTAGCTCTGTCAATGAGCAGTTCTTC. Translated: CSASSVNEQFF.

The rearrangement joins TRBV15 to TRBJ1-2; 8 bases agree with TRBD1. J gave up 6 bases and V 3 bases, and 0 bases lay outside the gene matches. CDR3 length: 12 amino acids. Germline V gene sequence: CDR1 LNHNV, CDR2 YYDKDF (reference sequence). CDR3 in amino acids: CATSRTGDGYTF. For the CDR3, the DNA is TGTGCCACCAGCAGGACAGGGGATGGCTACACCTTC.

The gene calls are TRBV7-2 and TRBJ2-2; the D is unclear. The V end was cut by 4 bases, the J end by 1 base, with 13 bases between. Germline V gene sequence: CDR1 SGHTA, CDR2 FQGNSA. CDR3 length: 16 residues. The CDR3 coding sequence is TGTGCCAGCAGCTCCTTGGGAATTAAGAACACCGGGGAGCTGTTTTTT. Protein: CASSSLGIKNTGELFF.

The gene calls are TRBV25-1 and TRBJ1-1; D is undetermined. V dropped 0 bases and J dropped 2 bases, with 4 bases sitting between them. Germline lookup yields CDR1 MGHDK and CDR2 SYGVNS. The length of the CDR3 is 13 residues. CDR3 coding DNA: TGTGCCAGCAGTGAATATAGTAACACTGAAGCTTTCTTT. It encodes CASSEYSNTEAFF.

This clonotype was detected a few times. With a much larger clone just one base away, this may be a read error. The chain has TRBV12-3 or TRBV12-4 and TRBJ2-7, with 9 bases fitting TRBD1. There are 18 residues in the CDR3. The CDR3 loop is CTSSLAPGQGLSSYEQYF. The CDR3 coding sequence is TGTACCAGCAGTTTAGCGCCGGGACAGGGCCTTAGCTCCTACGAGCAGTACTTC.

The chain is built from TRBV14 and TRBJ2-1; D possibly uses TRBD1 or TRBD2 (6 bases each). The germline V and J ends were trimmed by 0 bases and 8 bases, with 23 bases remaining between them. The CDR3 runs 18 residues. Germline lookup yields CDR1 SGHDN and CDR2 FVKESK. CDR3 nucleotides: TGTGCCAGCAGCCAAGATCGTGGCAGGGGACTGCCTGGGGATGAGCAGTTCTTC. Translation: CASSQDRGRGLPGDEQFF.

This clonotype was found many times. The chain uses TRBV5-1 and TRBJ2-3, with D perhaps matching TRBD2 (6 bases). This CDR3 has 15 residues. Germline CDR1 SGHRS, CDR2 YFSETQ. V lost 5 bases and J lost 2, with 15 bases in between. CDR3 residues: CASRSIAENTDTQYF. The CDR3 DNA reads TGCGCCAGCAGATCAATAGCGGAGAACACAGATACGCAGTATTTT.

This clonotype was detected only a few times. The CDR3 region has the DNA TGTGCCAGCAATGGACAGATCTCCTACAATGAGCAGTTCTTC. It codes for CASNGQISYNEQFF. The chain couples TRBV12-3 or TRBV12-4 to TRBJ2-1; weak D call: TRBD1 (6 bases). The CDR3 totals 14 residues. With 7 bases removed from V and 0 bases from J, the gap between germline ends came to 10 bases.

V usage is TRBV11-2 and J usage is TRBJ2-5, with D hard to call. The V end was cut by 1 base, the J end by 5 bases, with 14 bases between. The CDR3 is 15 residues long. Germline assignment: CDR1 SGHAT and CDR2 FQNNGV. The chain's CDR3 is CASSLALGVPETQYF. In nucleotides, the CDR3 is TGTGCCAGCAGCTTAGCTCTAGGCGTCCCCGAGACCCAGTACTTC.

This clonotype came up many times. The V gene is TRBV5-1, the J gene TRBJ2-2, with a tentative D call TRBD1 (6 bases). V gave up 4 bases and J gave up 3 bases, with 13 bases separating them. The germline CDR1 and CDR2 sequences are SGHRS and YFSETQ. The CDR3 is 15 amino acids. This chain's CDR3 is CASSLRDIHTGELFF. DNA for the CDR3: TGCGCCAGCAGCCTCCGGGACATCCACACCGGGGAGCTGTTTTTT.

This clonotype was counted a few times. The rearrangement joins TRBV7-7 to TRBJ2-1; TRBD1 agrees at 12 bases. The V segment lost 1 base and the J segment 5 bases; nucleotides outside the gene matches: 9. The CDR3 loop spans 18 amino acids. The germline V gene has CDR1 SSHAT and CDR2 FNYEAQ (reference sequence). In nucleotides, the CDR3 is TGTGCCAGCAGCTTAGAGGGGGACAGGGGGCGTTGGAACAATGAGCAGTTCTTC. This gives the protein CASSLEGDRGRWNNEQFF.